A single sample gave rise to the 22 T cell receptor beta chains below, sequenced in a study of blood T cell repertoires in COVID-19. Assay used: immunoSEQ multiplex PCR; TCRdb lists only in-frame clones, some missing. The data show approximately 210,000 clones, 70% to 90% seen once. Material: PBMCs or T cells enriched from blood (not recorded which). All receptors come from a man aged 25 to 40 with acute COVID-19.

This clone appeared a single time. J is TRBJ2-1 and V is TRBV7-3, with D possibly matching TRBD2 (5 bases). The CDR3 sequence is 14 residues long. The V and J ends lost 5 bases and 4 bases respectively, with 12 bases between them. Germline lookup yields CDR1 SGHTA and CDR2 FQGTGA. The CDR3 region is CASSTTRGYNEQFF. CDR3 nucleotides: TGTGCCAGCAGCACCACCCGAGGGTACAATGAGCAGTTCTTC.

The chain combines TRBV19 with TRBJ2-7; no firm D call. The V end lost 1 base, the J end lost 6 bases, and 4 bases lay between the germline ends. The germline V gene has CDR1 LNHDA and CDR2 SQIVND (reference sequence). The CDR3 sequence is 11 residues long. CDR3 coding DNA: TGTGCCAGTAGTATAGCCTCCGAGCAGTACTTC. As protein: CASSIASEQYF.

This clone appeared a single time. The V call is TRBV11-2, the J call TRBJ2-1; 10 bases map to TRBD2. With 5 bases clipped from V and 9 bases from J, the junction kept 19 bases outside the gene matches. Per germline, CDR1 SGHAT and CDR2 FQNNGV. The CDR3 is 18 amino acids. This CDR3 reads CASSLKYKRGGRVLEQFF. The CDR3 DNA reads TGTGCCAGCAGCCTCAAGTACAAGCGGGGGGGCCGAGTTCTTGAGCAGTTCTTC.

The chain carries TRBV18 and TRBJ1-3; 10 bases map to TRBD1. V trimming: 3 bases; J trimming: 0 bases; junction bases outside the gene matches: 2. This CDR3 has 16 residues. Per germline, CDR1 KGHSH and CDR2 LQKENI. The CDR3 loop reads CASSPGQGTSGNTIYF. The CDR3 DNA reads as TGTGCCAGCTCACCGGGACAGGGGACCTCTGGAAACACCATATATTTT. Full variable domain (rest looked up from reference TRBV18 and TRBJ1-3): NAGVMQNPRHLVRRRGQEARLRCSPMKGHSHVYWYRQLPEEGLKFMVYLQKENIIDESGMPKERFSAEFPKEGPSILRIQQVVRGDSAAYFCASSPGQGTSGNTIYFGEGSWLTVV.

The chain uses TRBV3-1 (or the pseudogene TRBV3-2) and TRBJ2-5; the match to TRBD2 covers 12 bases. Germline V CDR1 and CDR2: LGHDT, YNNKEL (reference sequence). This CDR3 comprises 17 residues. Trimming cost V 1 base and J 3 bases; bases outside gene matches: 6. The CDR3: CASSQASGLAGKETQYF. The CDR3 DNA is TGTGCCAGCAGCCAAGCCAGTGGACTAGCGGGGAAAGAGACCCAGTACTTC.

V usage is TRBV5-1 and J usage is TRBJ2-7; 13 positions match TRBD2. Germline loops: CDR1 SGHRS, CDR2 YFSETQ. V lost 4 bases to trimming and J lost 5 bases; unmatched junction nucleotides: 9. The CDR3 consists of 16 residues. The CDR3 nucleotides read TGCGCCAGCAGCCTCCGGGGACTAGCGGGGAATAACGAGCAGTACTTC. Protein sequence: CASSLRGLAGNNEQYF.

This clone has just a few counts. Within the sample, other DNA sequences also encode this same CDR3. The CDR3 DNA sequence: TGTGCCAGCAGCGAGACAGGGATATCTGGAAACACCATATATTTT. Protein: CASSETGISGNTIYF. The chain employs TRBV3-1 (or the pseudogene TRBV3-2) and TRBJ1-3, with 7 bases lining up with TRBD1. Per germline, CDR1 LGHDT and CDR2 YNNKEL (reference sequence). The CDR3 is 15 residues long. After removal of 5 bases from V and 1 base from J, the junction contained 5 bases not matched to a gene.

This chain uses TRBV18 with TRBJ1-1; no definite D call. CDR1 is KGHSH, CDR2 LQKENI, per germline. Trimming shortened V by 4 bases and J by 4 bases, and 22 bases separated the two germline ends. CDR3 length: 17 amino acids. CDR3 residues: CASSHRVGESMGTEAFF. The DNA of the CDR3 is TGTGCCAGCTCACACAGAGTGGGAGAGAGTATGGGCACTGAAGCTTTCTTT.

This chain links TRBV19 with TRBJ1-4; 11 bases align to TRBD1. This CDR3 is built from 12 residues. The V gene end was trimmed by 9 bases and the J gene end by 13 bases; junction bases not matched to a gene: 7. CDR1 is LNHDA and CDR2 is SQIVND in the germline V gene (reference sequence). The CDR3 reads CASRTGGSGLFF. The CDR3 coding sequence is TGTGCCAGCCGGACAGGGGGCAGCGGACTGTTTTTT.

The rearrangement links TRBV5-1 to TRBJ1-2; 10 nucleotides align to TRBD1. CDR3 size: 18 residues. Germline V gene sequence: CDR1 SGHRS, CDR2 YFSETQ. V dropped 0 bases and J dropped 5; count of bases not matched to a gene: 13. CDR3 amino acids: CASSLEALGQGLYYGYTF. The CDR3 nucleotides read TGCGCCAGCAGCTTGGAAGCTTTGGGACAGGGGCTCTATTATGGCTACACCTTC.

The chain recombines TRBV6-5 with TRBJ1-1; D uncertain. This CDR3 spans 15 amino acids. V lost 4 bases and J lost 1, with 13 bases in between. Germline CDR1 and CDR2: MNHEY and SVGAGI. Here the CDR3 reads CASSSHGKANTEAFF. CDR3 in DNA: TGTGCCAGCAGTTCTCACGGGAAGGCGAACACTGAAGCTTTCTTT.

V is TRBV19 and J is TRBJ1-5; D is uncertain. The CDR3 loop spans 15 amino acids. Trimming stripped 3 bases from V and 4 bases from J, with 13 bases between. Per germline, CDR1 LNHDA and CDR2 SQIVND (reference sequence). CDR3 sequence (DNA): TGTGCCAGTAGTATTAGCGGCAGAACGAATCAGCCCCAGCATTTT. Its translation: CASSISGRTNQPQHF.

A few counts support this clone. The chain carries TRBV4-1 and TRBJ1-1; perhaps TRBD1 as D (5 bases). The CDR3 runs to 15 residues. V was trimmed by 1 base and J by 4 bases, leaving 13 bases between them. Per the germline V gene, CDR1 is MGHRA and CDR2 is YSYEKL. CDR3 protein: CASSQGGDRGTEAFF. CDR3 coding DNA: TGCGCCAGCAGCCAAGGGGGCGACAGAGGCACTGAAGCTTTCTTT.

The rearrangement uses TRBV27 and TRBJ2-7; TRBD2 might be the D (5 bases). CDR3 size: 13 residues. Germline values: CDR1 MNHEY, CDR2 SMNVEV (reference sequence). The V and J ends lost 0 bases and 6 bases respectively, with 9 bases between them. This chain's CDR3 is CASSLSPGSEQYF. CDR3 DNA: TGTGCCAGCAGTTTATCACCGGGGTCCGAGCAGTACTTC.

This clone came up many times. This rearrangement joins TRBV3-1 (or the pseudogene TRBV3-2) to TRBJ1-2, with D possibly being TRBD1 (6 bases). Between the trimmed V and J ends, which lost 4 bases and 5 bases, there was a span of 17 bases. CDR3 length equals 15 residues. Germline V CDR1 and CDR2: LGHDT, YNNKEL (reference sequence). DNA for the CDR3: TGTGCCAGCAGCCCAGATAACGAGGGGGGGTATGGCTACACCTTC. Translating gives CASSPDNEGGYGYTF.

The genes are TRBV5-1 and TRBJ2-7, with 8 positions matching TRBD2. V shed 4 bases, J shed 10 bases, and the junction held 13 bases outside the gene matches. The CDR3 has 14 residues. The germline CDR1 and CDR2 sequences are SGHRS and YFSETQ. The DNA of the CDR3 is TGCGCCAGCAGCCCATCGGGGGCGGGGGGCGAACAGTACTTC. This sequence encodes CASSPSGAGGEQYF.

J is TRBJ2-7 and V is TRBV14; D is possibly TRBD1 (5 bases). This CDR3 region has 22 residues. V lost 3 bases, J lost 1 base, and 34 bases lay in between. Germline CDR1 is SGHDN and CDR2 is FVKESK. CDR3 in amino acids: CASSHTTRPPSEIGAVSYEQYF. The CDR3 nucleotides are TGTGCCAGCAGCCACACTACCCGCCCCCCTTCAGAAATTGGGGCAGTATCCTACGAGCAGTACTTC. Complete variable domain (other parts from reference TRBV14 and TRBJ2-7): EAGVTQFPSHSVIEKGQTVTLRCDPISGHDNLYWYRRVMGKEIKFLLHFVKESKQDESGMPNNRFLAERTGGTYSTLKVQPAELEDSGVYFCASSHTTRPPSEIGAVSYEQYFGPGTRLTVT.

CDR3 protein: CASSLGTANTEAFF. In nucleotides, the CDR3 is TGTGCCAGCTCACTAGGGACAGCGAACACTGAAGCTTTCTTT. The chain employs TRBV18 and TRBJ1-1, with 7 bases matching TRBD1. CDR1 KGHSH and CDR2 LQKENI come from the germline V gene. The CDR3 is made up of 14 amino acids. V was clipped by 4 bases and J by 1 base; unmatched bases: 3.

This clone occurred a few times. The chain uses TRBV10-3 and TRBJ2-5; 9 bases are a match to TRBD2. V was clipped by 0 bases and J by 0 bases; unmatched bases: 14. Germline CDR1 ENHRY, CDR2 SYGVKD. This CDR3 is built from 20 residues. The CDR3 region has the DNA TGTGCCATCAGTGAGTCCGACGGGGGTCTAGCGGGGTTATACCAAGAGACCCAGTACTTC. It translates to CAISESDGGLAGLYQETQYF.

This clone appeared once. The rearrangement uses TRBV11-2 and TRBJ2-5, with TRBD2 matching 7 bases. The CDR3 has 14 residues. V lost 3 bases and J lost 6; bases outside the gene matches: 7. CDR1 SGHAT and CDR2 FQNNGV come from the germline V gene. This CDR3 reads CASSLESGVKTQYF. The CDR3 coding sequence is TGTGCCAGCAGCTTGGAAAGCGGGGTAAAGACCCAGTACTTC. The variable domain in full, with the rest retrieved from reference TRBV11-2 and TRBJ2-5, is EAGVAQSPRYKIIEKRQSVAFWCNPISGHATLYWYQQILGQGPKLLIQFQNNGVVDDSQLPKDRFSAERLKGVDSTLKIQPAKLEDSAVYLCASSLESGVKTQYFGPGTRLLVL.

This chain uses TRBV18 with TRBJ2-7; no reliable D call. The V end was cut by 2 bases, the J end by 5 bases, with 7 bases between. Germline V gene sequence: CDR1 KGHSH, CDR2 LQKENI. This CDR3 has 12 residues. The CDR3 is CASSPSQNEQYF. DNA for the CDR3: TGTGCCAGCTCACCAAGTCAGAACGAGCAGTACTTC. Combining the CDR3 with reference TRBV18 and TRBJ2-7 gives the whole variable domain NAGVMQNPRHLVRRRGQEARLRCSPMKGHSHVYWYRQLPEEGLKFMVYLQKENIIDESGMPKERFSAEFPKEGPSILRIQQVVRGDSAAYFCASSPSQNEQYFGPGTRLTVT.

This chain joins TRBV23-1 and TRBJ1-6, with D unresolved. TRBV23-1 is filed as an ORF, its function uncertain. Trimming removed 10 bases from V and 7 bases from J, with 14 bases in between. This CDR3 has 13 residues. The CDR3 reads CAIRGRRNSPLHF. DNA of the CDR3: TGCGCCATCCGCGGACGGAGGAATTCACCCCTCCACTTT.